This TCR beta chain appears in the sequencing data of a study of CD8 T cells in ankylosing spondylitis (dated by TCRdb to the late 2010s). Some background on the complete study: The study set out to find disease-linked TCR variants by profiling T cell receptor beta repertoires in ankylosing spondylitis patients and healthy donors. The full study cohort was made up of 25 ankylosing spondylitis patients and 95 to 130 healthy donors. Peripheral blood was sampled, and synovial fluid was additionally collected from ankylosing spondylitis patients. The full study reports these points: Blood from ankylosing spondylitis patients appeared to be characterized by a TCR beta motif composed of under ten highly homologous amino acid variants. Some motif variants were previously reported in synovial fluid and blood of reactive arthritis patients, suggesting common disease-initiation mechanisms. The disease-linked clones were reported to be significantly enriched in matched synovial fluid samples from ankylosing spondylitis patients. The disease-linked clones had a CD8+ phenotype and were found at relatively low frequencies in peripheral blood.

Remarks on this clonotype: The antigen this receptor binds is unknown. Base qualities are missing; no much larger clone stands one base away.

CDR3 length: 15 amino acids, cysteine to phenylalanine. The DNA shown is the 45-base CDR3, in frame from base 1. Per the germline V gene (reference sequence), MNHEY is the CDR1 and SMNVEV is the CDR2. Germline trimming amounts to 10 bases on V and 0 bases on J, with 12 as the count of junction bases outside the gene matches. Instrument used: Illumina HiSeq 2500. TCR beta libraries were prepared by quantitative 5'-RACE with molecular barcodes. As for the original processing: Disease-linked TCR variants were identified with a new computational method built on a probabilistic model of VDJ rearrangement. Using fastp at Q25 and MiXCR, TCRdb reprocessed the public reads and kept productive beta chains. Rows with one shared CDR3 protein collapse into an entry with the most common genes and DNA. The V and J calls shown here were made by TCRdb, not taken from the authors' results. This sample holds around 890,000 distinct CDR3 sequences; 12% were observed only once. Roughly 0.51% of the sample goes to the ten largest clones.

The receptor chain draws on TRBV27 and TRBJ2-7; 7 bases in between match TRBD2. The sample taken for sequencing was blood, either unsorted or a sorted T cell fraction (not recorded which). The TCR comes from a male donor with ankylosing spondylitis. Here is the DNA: TGTGCCACCCGGGGGGTCATAGCCAGCTCCTACGAGCAGTACTTC. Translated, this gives CATRGVIASSYEQYF.